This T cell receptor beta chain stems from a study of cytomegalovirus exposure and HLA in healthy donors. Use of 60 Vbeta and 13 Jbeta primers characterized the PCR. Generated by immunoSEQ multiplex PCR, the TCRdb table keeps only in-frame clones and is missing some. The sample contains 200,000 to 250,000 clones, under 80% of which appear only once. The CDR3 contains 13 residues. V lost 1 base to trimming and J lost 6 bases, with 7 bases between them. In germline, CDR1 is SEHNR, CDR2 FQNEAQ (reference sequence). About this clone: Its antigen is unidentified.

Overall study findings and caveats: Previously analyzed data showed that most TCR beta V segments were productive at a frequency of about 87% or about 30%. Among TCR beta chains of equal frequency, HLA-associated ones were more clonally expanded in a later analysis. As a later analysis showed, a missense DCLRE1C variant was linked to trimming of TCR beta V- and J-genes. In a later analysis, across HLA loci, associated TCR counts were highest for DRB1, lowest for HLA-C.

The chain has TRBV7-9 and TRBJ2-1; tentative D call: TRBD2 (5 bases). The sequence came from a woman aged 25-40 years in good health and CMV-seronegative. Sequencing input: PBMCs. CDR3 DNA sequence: TGTGCCAGCAGCTTAGGGACTCTCAATGAGCAGTTCTTC. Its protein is CASSLGTLNEQFF.